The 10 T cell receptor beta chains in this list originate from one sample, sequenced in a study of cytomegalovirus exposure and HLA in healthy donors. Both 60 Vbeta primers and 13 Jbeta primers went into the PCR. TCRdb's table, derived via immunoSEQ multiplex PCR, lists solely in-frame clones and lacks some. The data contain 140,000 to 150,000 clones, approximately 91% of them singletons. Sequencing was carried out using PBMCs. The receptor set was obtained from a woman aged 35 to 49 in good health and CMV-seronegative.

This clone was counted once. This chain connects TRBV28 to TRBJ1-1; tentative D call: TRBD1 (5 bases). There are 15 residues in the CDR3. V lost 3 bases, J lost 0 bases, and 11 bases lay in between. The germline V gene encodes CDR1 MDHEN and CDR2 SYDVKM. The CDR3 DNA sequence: TGTGCCAGCAGTTTGTTAGCCAGGGTGAACACTGAAGCTTTCTTT. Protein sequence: CASSLLARVNTEAFF.

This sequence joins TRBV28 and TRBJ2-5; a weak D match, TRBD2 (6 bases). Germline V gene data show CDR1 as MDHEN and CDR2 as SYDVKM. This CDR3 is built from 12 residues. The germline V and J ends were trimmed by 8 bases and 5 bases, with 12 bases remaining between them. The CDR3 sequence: CASFGGSETQYF. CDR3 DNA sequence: TGTGCCAGCTTCGGAGGGAGTGAGACCCAGTACTTC. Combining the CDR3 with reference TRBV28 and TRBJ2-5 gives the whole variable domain DVKVTQSSRYLVKRTGEKVFLECVQDMDHENMFWYRQDPGLGLRLIYFSYDVKMKEKGDIPEGYSVSREKKERFSLILESASTNQTSMYLCASFGGSETQYFGPGTRLLVL.

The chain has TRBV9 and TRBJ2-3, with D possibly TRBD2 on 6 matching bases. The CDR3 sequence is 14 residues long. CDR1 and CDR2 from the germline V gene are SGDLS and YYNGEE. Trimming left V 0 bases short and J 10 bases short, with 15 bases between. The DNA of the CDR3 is TGTGCCAGCAGCGTAGTGGATAGCGGCCATGCGCAGTATTTT. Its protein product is CASSVVDSGHAQYF.

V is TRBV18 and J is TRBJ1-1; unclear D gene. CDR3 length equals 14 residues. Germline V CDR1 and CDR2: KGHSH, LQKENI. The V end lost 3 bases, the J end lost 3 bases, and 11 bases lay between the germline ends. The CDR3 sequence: CASSPSVGDTEAFF. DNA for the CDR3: TGTGCCAGCTCACCGTCTGTCGGGGACACTGAAGCTTTCTTT. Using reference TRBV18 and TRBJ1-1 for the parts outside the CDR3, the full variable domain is NAGVMQNPRHLVRRRGQEARLRCSPMKGHSHVYWYRQLPEEGLKFMVYLQKENIIDESGMPKERFSAEFPKEGPSILRIQQVVRGDSAAYFCASSPSVGDTEAFFGQGTRLTVV.

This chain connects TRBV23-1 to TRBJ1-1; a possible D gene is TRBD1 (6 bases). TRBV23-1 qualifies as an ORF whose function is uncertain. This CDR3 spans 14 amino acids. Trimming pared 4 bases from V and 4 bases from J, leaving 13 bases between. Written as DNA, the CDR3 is TGCGCCAGCAGTCGTCAGGGGCGGAGCACTGAAGCTTTCTTT. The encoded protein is CASSRQGRSTEAFF.

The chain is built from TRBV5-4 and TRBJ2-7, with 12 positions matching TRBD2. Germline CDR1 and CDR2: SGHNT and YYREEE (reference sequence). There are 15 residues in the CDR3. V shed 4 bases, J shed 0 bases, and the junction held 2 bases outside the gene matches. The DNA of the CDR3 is TGTGCCAGCAGCCTGACTAGCGGGAGCTCCTACGAGCAGTACTTC. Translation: CASSLTSGSSYEQYF.

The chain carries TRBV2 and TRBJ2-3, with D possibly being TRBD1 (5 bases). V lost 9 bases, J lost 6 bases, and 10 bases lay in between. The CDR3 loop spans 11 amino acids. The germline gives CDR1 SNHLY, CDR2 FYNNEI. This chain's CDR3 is CARAKGDTQYF. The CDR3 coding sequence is TGTGCCAGGGCCAAGGGGGATACGCAGTATTTT.

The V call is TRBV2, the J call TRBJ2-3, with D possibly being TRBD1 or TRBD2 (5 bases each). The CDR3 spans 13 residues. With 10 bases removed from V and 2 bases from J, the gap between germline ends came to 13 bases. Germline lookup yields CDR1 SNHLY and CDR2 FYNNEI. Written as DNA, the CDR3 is TGTGCCACCAGGGAGTCCCTCACAGATACGCAGTATTTT. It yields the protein CATRESLTDTQYF.

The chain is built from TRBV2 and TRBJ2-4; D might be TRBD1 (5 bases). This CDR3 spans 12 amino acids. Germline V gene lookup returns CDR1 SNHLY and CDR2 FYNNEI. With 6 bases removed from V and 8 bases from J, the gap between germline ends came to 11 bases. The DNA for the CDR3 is TGTGCCAGCAGAATAGACAGCCACATTCAGTACTTC. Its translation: CASRIDSHIQYF.

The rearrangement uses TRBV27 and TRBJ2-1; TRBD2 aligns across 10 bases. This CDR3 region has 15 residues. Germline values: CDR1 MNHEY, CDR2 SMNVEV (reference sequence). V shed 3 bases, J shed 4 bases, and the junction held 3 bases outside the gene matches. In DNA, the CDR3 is TGTGCCAGCAGTTTTCTTAGCGGGAGGTACAATGAGCAGTTCTTC. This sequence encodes CASSFLSGRYNEQFF.